This is a list of T cell receptor beta chains from one sample in a study of cytomegalovirus exposure and HLA in healthy donors. The method was immunoSEQ multiplex PCR; TCRdb's version includes in-frame clones alone and lacks a portion of them. The table shows 150,000 to 200,000 clones, with about 90% occurring only once. Sequenced: PBMCs. The receptors shown here come from a girl under three years old in good health and CMV-seronegative. CDR3s include the opening cysteine and the closing phenylalanine or tryptophan. The D gene is left open where the match is weak. Some rows have no size entry. The others give once, few or many, or a class for an expanded clone.

D gene | clone size | J gene | V gene | CDR3 protein | CDR3 DNA
TRBD1 | few | TRBJ1-5 | TRBV30 | CAWSPGQRYQPQHF | TGTGCCTGGAGCCCGGGACAGCGGTATCAGCCCCAGCATTTT
. | . | TRBJ1-4 | TRBV25-1 | CASSSTGTNEKLFF | TGTGCCAGTTCAAGCACGGGAACTAATGAAAAACTGTTTTTT
. | . | TRBJ2-1 | TRBV11-3 | CASSLQDSNNEQFF | TGTGCCAGCAGCTTACAGGACAGCAACAATGAGCAGTTCTTC
. | few | TRBJ2-3 | TRBV5-1 | CASSAGINTDTQYF | TGCGCCAGCAGCGCGGGGATAAACACAGATACGCAGTATTTT
TRBD2 | . | TRBJ2-1 | TRBV5-1 | CASSFVAGGPGNERFF | TGCGCCAGCAGCTTTGTTGCGGGGGGGCCTGGCAATGAGCGGTTCTTC
TRBD1 | . | TRBJ2-5 | TRBV7-7 | CASSLGGQGDNRVEETQYF | TGTGCTAGCAGCTTAGGGGGACAGGGAGATAATAGGGTCGAAGAGACCCAGTACTTC
. | once | TRBJ2-7 | TRBV9 | CASSASGGGLGARNEQYF | TGTGCCAGCAGCGCTAGTGGGGGGGGGCTGGGGGCAAGAAACGAGCAGTACTTC
. | . | TRBJ1-3 | TRBV15 | CATSRDRGTGNTIYF | TGTGCCACCAGCAGAGATAGGGGCACTGGAAACACCATATATTTT
TRBD2 | . | TRBJ2-5 | TRBV7-2 | CASSLATASGSRVGTQYF | TGTGCCAGCAGCTTAGCGACGGCTAGCGGGAGTCGGGTGGGGACCCAGTACTTC
. | . | TRBJ1-2 | TRBV12-2 | CASRLRGGVTESNYGYTF | TGTGCAAGTCGCTTACGAGGGGGGGTGACAGAGTCTAACTATGGCTACACCTTC
. | . | TRBJ1-4 | TRBV19 | CASKGQNEKLFF | TGTGCCAGTAAGGGGCAGAATGAAAAACTGTTTTTT
. | . | TRBJ2-5 | TRBV7-9 | CASSLETSKETQYF | TGTGCCAGCAGCTTAGAAACTAGCAAGGAGACCCAGTACTTC
. | . | TRBJ2-1 | TRBV7-3 | CASSPLAQGDYNEQFF | TGTGCCAGCAGCCCTCTGGCCCAAGGGGACTACAATGAGCAGTTCTTC
TRBD1 | once | TRBJ1-5 | TRBV27 | CASSPPGQVNNQPQHF | TGTGCTAGCAGTCCCCCCGGACAGGTTAACAATCAGCCCCAGCATTTT
TRBD1 | few | TRBJ2-2 | TRBV30 | CALPGQKNTGELFF | TGTGCCTTGCCGGGACAGAAGAACACCGGGGAGCTGTTTTTT
. | . | TRBJ2-7 | TRBV6-6 | CASSPPGHSYEQYF | TGTGCCAGCAGCCCCCCGGGACACTCCTACGAGCAGTACTTC
TRBD2 | . | TRBJ2-7 | TRBV27 | CASSLTSGISYEQYF | TGTGCCAGCAGTTTGACTAGCGGGATATCCTACGAGCAGTACTTC
TRBD2 | . | TRBJ2-5 | TRBV7-8 | CASSATSGRAGETQYF | TGTGCCAGCAGCGCTACTAGCGGGAGGGCCGGTGAGACCCAGTACTTC
. | . | TRBJ2-7 | TRBV5-4 | CASSLGGDYEQYF | TGTGCCAGCAGCTTGGGCGGGGACTACGAGCAGTACTTC
. | once | TRBJ2-6 | TRBV30 | CAWSPRSGANVLTF | TGTGCCTGGAGCCCGAGGTCTGGGGCCAACGTCCTGACTTTC
TRBD2 | . | TRBJ2-5 | TRBV7-8 | CASSLSGRVGETQYF | TGTGCCAGCAGTTTAAGTGGGAGGGTAGGGGAGACCCAGTACTTC
. | . | TRBJ1-2 | TRBV9 | CASSVDPKTDGYTF | TGTGCCAGCAGCGTCGACCCCAAGACAGATGGCTACACCTTC
TRBD1 | . | TRBJ1-5 | TRBV6-1 | CASSEAPGQGDQPQHF | TGTGCCAGCAGTGAAGCCCCAGGACAGGGTGATCAGCCCCAGCATTTT
TRBD2 | . | TRBJ2-1 | TRBV5-4 | CASSFRTSSGDEQFF | TGTGCCAGCAGCTTTAGGACTAGCTCTGGCGATGAGCAGTTCTTC
TRBD1 | . | TRBJ2-7 | TRBV6-5 | CASQGTGGSWEQYF | TGTGCCAGCCAAGGGACAGGGGGCTCATGGGAGCAGTACTTC
TRBD2 | . | TRBJ2-7 | TRBV11-2 | CASSTQLAGSSYEQYF | TGTGCCAGCAGCACCCAACTAGCGGGTAGCTCCTACGAGCAGTACTTC
TRBD1 | few | TRBJ1-2 | TRBV2 | CASRQGTDGYTF | TGTGCCAGCAGACAGGGGACAGATGGCTACACCTTC
. | . | TRBJ2-1 | TRBV6-6 | CASSSAGALENEQFF | TGTGCCAGCAGTTCCGCGGGGGCGTTAGAAAATGAGCAGTTCTTC
TRBD1 | . | TRBJ2-1 | TRBV6-5 | CASSYYRGNEQFF | TGTGCCAGCAGTTACTACAGGGGCAATGAGCAGTTCTTC
TRBD1 | . | TRBJ1-3 | TRBV6-5 | CASSSLAAGGNTIYF | TGTGCCAGCAGTTCCCTTGCGGCAGGGGGCAACACCATATATTTT
TRBD2 | . | TRBJ2-1 | TRBV7-3 | CASSPISGTTYNEQFF | TGTGCCAGCAGCCCAATCAGCGGGACCACCTACAATGAGCAGTTCTTC
. | . | TRBJ1-2 | TRBV19 | CASSIEGRYGYTF | TGTGCCAGTAGTATAGAGGGGCGCTATGGCTACACCTTC
TRBD2 | once | TRBJ2-1 | TRBV27 | CASSLAGGLYNEQFF | TGTGCCAGCAGTTTAGCGGGGGGACTCTACAATGAGCAGTTCTTC
. | . | TRBJ2-5 | TRBV5-4 | CASSLRGKLQETQYF | TGTGCCAGCAGCTTGAGGGGGAAATTACAAGAGACCCAGTACTTC
TRBD2 | . | TRBJ2-7 | TRBV4-3 | CASSQRRQREGISYEQYF | TGCGCCAGCAGCCAAAGGAGACAGCGGGAGGGTATCTCCTACGAGCAGTACTTC
. | . | TRBJ2-3 | TRBV7-3 | CASSSGTDTQYF | TGTGCCAGCTCCTCCGGCACAGATACGCAGTATTTT
TRBD2 | . | TRBJ2-2 | TRBV7-6 | CASTRGGNTGELFF | TGTGCCAGCACCCGGGGGGGAAACACCGGGGAGCTGTTTTTT
TRBD1 | . | TRBJ2-2 | TRBV7-9 | CASSLVWETGRSGELFF | TGTGCCAGCTCCCTCGTGTGGGAGACAGGGCGATCCGGGGAGCTGTTTTTT
. | . | TRBJ2-1 | TRBV11-1 | CASSLGAGLYNEQFF | TGTGCCAGCAGCTTAGGGGCAGGGCTCTACAATGAGCAGTTCTTC
. | . | TRBJ1-4 | TRBV9 | CASSVGTTSNEKLFF | TGTGCCAGCAGCGTTGGGACAACCTCTAATGAAAAACTGTTTTTT
. | . | TRBJ2-2 | TRBV27 | CASSLGGAGELFF | TGTGCCAGCAGTTTGGGGGGTGCCGGGGAGCTGTTTTTT
. | few | TRBJ2-1 | TRBV6-1 | CASSAGTNRYEQFF | TGTGCCAGCAGCGCCGGGACAAATCGCTATGAGCAGTTCTTC
TRBD1 | . | TRBJ1-5 | TRBV2 | CASSDGTGGRQPQHF | TGTGCCAGCAGTGACGGAACAGGGGGGCGTCAGCCCCAGCATTTT
. | once | TRBJ2-5 | TRBV6-5 | CASSYSPRLAETQYF | TGTGCCAGCAGTTACTCGCCTCGATTGGCAGAGACCCAGTACTTC
. | once | TRBJ1-5 | TRBV19 | CASSGSPTGYNQPQHF | TGTGCCAGTAGTGGAAGCCCTACAGGGTACAATCAGCCCCAGCATTTT
. | . | TRBJ2-5 | TRBV7-6 | CASSPRVRETQYF | TGTGCCAGCAGCCCCAGGGTTAGAGAGACCCAGTACTTC
TRBD1 | . | TRBJ2-1 | TRBV4-1 | CASSRERGLGYEQFF | TGCGCCAGCAGCCGGGAAAGGGGGCTTGGTTATGAGCAGTTCTTC
TRBD1 | . | TRBJ2-1 | TRBV9 | CASSVSGQGNEQFF | TGTGCCAGCAGCGTTTCGGGACAGGGCAATGAGCAGTTCTTC
TRBD2 | . | TRBJ2-3 | TRBV9 | CASSGTSGGPDTQYF | TGTGCCAGCAGCGGGACTAGCGGGGGGCCAGATACGCAGTATTTT
. | . | TRBJ2-3 | TRBV10-3 | CAISRLEATDTQYF | TGTGCCATCAGTAGACTAGAAGCCACAGATACGCAGTATTTT
TRBD1 | . | TRBJ2-7 | TRBV10-2 | CASSDGTGTTYEQYF | TGCGCCAGCAGTGACGGGACAGGGACTACCTACGAGCAGTACTTC
. | . | TRBJ2-6 | TRBV7-9 | CVGGVSGANVLTF | TGTGTCGGCGGGGTCTCTGGGGCCAACGTCCTGACTTTC
. | . | TRBJ2-1 | TRBV11-2 | CASTQSRYNEQFF | TGTGCCAGCACCCAATCTAGATACAATGAGCAGTTCTTC
. | . | TRBJ2-1 | TRBV6-1 | CASGGVLNYNEQFF | TGTGCCAGCGGCGGGGTTCTCAACTACAATGAGCAGTTCTTC
TRBD2 | . | TRBJ2-1 | TRBV4-3 | CASSQDLGTSGSGEQFF | TGCGCCAGCAGCCAAGATCTAGGGACTAGCGGGAGCGGAGAGCAGTTCTTC
TRBD1 | . | TRBJ2-7 | TRBV6-6 | CATGTGETGGGYEQYF | TGTGCCACCGGGACAGGGGAGACGGGAGGAGGCTACGAGCAGTACTTC
. | . | TRBJ2-7 | TRBV2 | CASLGVYEQYF | TGTGCCAGCCTCGGAGTCTACGAGCAGTACTTC